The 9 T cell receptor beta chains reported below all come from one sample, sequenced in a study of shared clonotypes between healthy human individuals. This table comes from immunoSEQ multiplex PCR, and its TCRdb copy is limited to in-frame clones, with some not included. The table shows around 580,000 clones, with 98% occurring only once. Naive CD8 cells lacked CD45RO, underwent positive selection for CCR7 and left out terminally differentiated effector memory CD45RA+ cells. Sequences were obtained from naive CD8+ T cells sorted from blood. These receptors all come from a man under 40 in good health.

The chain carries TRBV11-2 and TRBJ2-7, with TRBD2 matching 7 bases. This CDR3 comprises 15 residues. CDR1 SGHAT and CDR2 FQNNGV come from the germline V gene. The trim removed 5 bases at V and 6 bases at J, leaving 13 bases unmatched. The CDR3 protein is CASSRPTSEGGEQYF. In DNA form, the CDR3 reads TGTGCCAGCAGCCGCCCCACTAGCGAAGGCGGCGAGCAGTACTTC.

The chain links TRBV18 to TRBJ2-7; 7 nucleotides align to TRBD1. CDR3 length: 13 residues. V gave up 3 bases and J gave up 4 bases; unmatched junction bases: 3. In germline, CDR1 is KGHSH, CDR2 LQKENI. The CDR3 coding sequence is TGTGCCAGCTCACCTCGACAGGGTTACGAGCAGTACTTC. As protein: CASSPRQGYEQYF.

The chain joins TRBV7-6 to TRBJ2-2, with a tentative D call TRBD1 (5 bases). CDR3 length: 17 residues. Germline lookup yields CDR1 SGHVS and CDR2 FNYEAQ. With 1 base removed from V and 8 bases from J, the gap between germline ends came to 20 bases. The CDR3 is CASSLEGRVGPRGELFF. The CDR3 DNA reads TGTGCCAGCAGCTTAGAAGGCAGGGTGGGCCCCCGTGGGGAGCTGTTTTTT.

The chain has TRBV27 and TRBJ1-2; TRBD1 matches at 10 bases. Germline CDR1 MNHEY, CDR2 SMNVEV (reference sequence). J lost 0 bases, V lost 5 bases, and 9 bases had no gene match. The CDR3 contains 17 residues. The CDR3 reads CASSPLDRGLTNYGYTF. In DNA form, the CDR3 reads TGTGCCAGCAGTCCGTTAGACAGGGGGCTCACTAACTATGGCTACACCTTC.

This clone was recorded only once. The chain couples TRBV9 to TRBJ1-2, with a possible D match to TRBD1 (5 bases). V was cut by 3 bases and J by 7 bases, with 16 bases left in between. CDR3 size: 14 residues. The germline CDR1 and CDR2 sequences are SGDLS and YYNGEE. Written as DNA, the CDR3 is TGTGCCAGCAGCGCGGGGCGGAGGGCTGGTGGCTACACCTTC. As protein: CASSAGRRAGGYTF.

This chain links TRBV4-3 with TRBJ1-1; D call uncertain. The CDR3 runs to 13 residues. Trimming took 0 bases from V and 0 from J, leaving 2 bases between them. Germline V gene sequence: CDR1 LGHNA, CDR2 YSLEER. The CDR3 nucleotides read TGCGCCAGCAGCCAAGATATGAACACTGAAGCTTTCTTT. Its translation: CASSQDMNTEAFF.

The CDR3, as DNA: TGTGCCAGCAGCTTAGTGTACATGGGGACTGAAGCTTTCTTT. Translated, it gives CASSLVYMGTEAFF. The chain recombines TRBV7-8 with TRBJ1-1; D gene uncertain. The V gene's germline CDR1 is SGHVS and CDR2 FQNEAQ. The CDR3 totals 14 residues. The V end lost 1 base, the J end lost 5 bases, and 11 bases lay between the germline ends.

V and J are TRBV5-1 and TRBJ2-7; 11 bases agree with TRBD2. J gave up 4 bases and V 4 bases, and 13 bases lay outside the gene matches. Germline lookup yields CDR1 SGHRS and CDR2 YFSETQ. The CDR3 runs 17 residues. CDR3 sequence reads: CASSEGLSGLAVYEQYF. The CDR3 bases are TGCGCCAGCAGCGAGGGCCTGTCGGGACTAGCGGTTTACGAGCAGTACTTC.

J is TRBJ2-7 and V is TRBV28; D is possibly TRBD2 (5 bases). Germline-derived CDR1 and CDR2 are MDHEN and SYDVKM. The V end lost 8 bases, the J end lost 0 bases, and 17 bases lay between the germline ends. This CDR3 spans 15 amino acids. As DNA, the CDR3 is TGTGCCAGCGCCTTGGACGGGGAACGCTCCTACGAGCAGTACTTC. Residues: CASALDGERSYEQYF.